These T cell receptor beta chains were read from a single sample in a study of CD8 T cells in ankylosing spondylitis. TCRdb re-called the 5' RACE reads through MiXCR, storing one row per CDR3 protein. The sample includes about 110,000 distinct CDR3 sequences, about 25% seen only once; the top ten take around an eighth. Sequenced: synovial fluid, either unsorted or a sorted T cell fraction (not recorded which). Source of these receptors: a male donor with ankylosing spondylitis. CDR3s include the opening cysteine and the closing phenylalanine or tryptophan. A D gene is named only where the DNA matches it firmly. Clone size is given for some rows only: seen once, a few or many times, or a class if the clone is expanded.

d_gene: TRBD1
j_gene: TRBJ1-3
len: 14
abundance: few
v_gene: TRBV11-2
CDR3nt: TGTGCCAGCAGTGACAGGGCCTCTGGAAACACCATATATTTT
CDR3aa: CASSDRASGNTIYF

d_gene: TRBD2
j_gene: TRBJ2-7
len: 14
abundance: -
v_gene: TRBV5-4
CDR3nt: TGTGCCAGCAGCGTGGGACTAGCGACCTACGAGCAGTACTTC
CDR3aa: CASSVGLATYEQYF

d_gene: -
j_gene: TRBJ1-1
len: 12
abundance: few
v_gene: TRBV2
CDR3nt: TGTGCCAGCAGGGCCCAGGGCACTGAAGCTTTCTTT
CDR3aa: CASRAQGTEAFF

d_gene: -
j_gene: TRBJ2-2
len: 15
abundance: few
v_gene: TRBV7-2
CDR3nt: TGTGCCAGCAGCTTTAGCTTTCAGAACACCGGGGAGCTGTTTTTT
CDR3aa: CASSFSFQNTGELFF

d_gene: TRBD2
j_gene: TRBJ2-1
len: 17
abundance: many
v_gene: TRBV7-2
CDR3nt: TGTGCCAGCAGCTCAAGGAGTTCCGGGACTAGCTACAATGAGCAGTTCTTC
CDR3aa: CASSSRSSGTSYNEQFF

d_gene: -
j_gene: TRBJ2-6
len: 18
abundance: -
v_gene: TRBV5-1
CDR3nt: TGCGCCAGCAGCTTGGGTCAGGGTACTTTCACTGGGGCCAACGTCCTGACTTTC
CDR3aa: CASSLGQGTFTGANVLTF

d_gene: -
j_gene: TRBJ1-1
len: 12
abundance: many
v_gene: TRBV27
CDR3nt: TGTGCCAGCACGACAGCGAACACTGAAGCTTTCTTT
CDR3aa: CASTTANTEAFF

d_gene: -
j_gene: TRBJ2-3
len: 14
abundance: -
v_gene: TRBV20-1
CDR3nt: TGCAGTGCTCCCCCGGCCGGAGTCCCAGATACGCAGTATTTT
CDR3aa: CSAPPAGVPDTQYF

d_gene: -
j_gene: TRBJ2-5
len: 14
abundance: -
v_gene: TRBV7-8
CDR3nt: TGTGCCAGCAGCTTAGAGGCACACCAAGAGACCCAGTACTTC
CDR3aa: CASSLEAHQETQYF

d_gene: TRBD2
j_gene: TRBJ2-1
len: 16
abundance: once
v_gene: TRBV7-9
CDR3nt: TGTGCCAGCAGCTTAGGTCGGACTAGCCCCTACAATGAGCAGTTCTTC
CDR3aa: CASSLGRTSPYNEQFF

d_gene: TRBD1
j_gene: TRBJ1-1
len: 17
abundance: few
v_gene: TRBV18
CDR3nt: TGTGCCAGCTCACCAGCCCCTCCAGGGGGTTTGAACACTGAAGCTTTCTTT
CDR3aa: CASSPAPPGGLNTEAFF

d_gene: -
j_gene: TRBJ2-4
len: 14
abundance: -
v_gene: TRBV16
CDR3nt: TGTGCCAGCAGCCAATCGGTCGGGAAAAACAGTCAGTACTTC
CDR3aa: CASSQSVGKNSQYF

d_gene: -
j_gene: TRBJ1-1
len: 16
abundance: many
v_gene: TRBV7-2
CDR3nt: TGTGCCAGCAGCTTAGACGGCCCCATCAGGAGCACTGAAGCTTTCTTT
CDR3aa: CASSLDGPIRSTEAFF

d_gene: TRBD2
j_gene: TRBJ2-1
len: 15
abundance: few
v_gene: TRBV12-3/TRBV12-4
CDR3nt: TGTGCCAGCAGATTAGCGGGCGGGACCTACAATGAGCAGTTCTTC
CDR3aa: CASRLAGGTYNEQFF

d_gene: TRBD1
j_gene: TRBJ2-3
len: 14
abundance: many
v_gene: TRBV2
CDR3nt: TGTGCCAGCAGTGGGACAGGGACCGCAGATACGCAGTATTTT
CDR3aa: CASSGTGTADTQYF

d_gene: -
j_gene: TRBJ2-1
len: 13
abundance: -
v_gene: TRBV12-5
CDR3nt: TGTGCTAGTGGTTCCATGGGCTACAATGAGCAGTTCTTC
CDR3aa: CASGSMGYNEQFF

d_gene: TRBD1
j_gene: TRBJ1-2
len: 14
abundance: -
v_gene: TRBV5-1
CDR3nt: TGCGCCAGCAGGGGGACAGGGAACTGGAATGGCTACACCTTC
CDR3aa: CASRGTGNWNGYTF

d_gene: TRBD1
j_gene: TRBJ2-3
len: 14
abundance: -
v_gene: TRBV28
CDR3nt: TGTGCCAGCAGGGGACAGGGAAGGACAGATACGCAGTATTTT
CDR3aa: CASRGQGRTDTQYF

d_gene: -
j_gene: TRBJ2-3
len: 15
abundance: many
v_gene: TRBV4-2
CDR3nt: TGTGCCAGCAGCCCTAGTTGGGCGAGCACAGATACGCAGTATTTT
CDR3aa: CASSPSWASTDTQYF

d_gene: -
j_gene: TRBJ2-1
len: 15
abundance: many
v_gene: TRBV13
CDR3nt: TGTGCCAGCAGCTTAGAGGGCGGGCAACCCAATGAGCAGTTCTTC
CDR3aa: CASSLEGGQPNEQFF

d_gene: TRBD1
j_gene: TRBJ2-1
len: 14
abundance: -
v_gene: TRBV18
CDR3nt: TGTGCCAGCTCATCCGGGACAGGGGGCGATGAGCAGTTCTTC
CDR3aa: CASSSGTGGDEQFF

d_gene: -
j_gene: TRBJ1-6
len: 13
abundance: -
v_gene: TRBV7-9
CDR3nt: TGTGCCAGCAGCTCACAAGGGGATTCACCCCTCCACTTT
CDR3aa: CASSSQGDSPLHF

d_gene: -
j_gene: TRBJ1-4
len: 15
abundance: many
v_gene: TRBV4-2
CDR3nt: TGTGCCAGCAGCCAAGAGAGGACTAGAAATGAAAAACTGTTTTTT
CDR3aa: CASSQERTRNEKLFF

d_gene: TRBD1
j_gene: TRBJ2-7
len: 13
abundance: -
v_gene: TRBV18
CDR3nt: TGTGCCACCCGAACCGGGACAGGGGAAGAGCAGTACTTC
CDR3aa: CATRTGTGEEQYF

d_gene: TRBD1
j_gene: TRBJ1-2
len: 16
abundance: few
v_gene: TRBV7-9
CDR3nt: TGTGCCAGCAGCTTCGACCGGACAGGGGGTTTCTATGGCTACACCTTC
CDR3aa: CASSFDRTGGFYGYTF

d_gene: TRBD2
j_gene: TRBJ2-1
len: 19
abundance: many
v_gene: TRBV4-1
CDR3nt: TGCGCCAGCAGCGGCCGATATGGGACTAGCGGGATTCCCTACAATGAGCAGTTCTTC
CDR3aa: CASSGRYGTSGIPYNEQFF

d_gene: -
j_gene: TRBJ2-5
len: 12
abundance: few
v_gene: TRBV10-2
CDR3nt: TGCGCCAGCATGAAAGGACAAGAGACCCAGTACTTC
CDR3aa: CASMKGQETQYF

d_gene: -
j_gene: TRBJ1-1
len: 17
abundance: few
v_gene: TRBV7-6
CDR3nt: TGTGCCAGCAGCTCGCGGCCGGAGACTGGCATGAACACTGAAGCTTTCTTT
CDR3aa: CASSSRPETGMNTEAFF

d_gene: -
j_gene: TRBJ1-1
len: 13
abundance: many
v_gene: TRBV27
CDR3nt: TGTGCCAGCAGTCCACCCCGTCGAACTGAAGCTTTCTTT
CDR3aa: CASSPPRRTEAFF

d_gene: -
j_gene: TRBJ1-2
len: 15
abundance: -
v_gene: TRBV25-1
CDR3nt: TGTGCCAGCAGTGAGGGCGGGGTATCAAACTATGGCTACACCTTC
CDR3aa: CASSEGGVSNYGYTF

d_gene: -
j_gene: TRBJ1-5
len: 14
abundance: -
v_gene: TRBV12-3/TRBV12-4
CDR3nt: TGTGCCAGCAGTTTTTTGATAGGACATCAGCCCCAGCATTTT
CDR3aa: CASSFLIGHQPQHF

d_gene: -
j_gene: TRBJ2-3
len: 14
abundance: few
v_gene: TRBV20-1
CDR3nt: TGCAGTGCTAGCGGGGCGGATAGCACAGATACGCAGTATTTT
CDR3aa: CSASGADSTDTQYF

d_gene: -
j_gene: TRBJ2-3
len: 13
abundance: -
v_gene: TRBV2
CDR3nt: TGTGCCAGCAGCCCGAGGACTGGAGATACGCAGTATTTT
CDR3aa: CASSPRTGDTQYF

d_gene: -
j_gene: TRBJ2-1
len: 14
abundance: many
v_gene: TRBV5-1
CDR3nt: TGCGCCAGCAGCTTGGTCGGAACCTACAATGAGCAGTTCTTC
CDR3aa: CASSLVGTYNEQFF

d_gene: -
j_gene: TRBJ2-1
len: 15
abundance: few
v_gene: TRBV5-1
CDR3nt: TGCGCCAGCAGCTTAACGGAAGGCTCCTACAATGAGCAGTTCTTC
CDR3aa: CASSLTEGSYNEQFF

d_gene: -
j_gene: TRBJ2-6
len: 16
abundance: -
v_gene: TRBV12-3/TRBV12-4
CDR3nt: TGTGCCAGCAGTTTTGATTTGAGCTCTGGGGCCAACGTCCTGACTTTC
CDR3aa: CASSFDLSSGANVLTF

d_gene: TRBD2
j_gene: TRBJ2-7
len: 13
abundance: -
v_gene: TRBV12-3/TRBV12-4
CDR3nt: TGTGCCAGCAGTTATAGGCGGGAGGACGAGCAGTACTTC
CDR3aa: CASSYRREDEQYF

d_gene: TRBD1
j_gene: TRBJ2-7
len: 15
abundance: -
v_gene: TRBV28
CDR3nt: TGTGCCAGCAGTTGGGACAGGGTGAGCTCCTACGAGCAGTACTTC
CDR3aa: CASSWDRVSSYEQYF